This T cell receptor beta chain was captured by sequencing in a study of blood T cell repertoires in COVID-19. Study details: Samples of COVID-19 (acute and convalescent) were obtained from the United States, Italy and Spain.

Measured with immunoSEQ multiplex PCR; TCRdb has only the in-frame clones, and not every one. Altogether about 200,000 clones are present, roughly 80% being singletons, with the ten largest covering about an eighth. V shed 7 bases, J shed 6 bases, and the junction held 2 bases outside the gene matches. The CDR3 is made up of 12 amino acids. Germline lookup yields CDR1 SNHLY and CDR2 FYNNEI. Sequencing used PBMCs or T cells enriched from blood (not recorded which). The chain employs TRBV2 and TRBJ2-1; TRBD1 aligns across 8 bases. The TCR comes from a man aged 35 to 55 who had recovered from COVID-19. For the CDR3, the DNA is TGTGCCAGCATGGGACAGGTCAATGAGCAGTTCTTC. It translates to CASMGQVNEQFF.